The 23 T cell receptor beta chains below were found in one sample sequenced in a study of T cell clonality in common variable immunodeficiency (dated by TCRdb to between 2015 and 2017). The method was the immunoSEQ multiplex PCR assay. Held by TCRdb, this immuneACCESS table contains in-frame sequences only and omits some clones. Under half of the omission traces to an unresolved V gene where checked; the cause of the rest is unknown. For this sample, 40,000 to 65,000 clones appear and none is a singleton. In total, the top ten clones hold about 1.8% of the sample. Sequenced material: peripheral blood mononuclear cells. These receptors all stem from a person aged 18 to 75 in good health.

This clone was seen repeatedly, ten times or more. This CDR3 is CASSSLGSTEAFF. The DNA read from the CDR3 is TGCGCCAGCAGTTCCCTAGGATCCACTGAA. The chain uses TRBV10-2 and TRBJ1-1; D unresolved. The read falls 3 residues short of the CDR3 end, and the missing part is taken from the germline J gene. The V and J ends lost 5 bases and 4 bases respectively, with 11 bases between them. CDR1 is WSHSY and CDR2 is SAAADI in the germline V gene. The CDR3 is 13 amino acids.

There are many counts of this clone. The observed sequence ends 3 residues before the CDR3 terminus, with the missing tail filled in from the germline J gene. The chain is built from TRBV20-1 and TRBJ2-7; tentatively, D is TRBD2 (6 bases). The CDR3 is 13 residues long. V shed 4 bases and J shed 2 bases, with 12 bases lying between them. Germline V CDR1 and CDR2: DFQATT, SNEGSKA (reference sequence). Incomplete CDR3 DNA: TGCAGTGCTACTGGACTAAAAACCTACGAG. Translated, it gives CSATGLKTYE. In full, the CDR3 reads CSATGLKTYEQYF.

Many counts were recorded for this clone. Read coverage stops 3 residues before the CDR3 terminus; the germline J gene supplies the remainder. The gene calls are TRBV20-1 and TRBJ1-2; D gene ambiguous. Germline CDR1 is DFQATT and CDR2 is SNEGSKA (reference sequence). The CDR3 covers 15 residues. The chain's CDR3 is CSARDPSYSSYDYTF. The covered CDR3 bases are TGCAGTGCTAGAGATCCTTCCTATAGCTCCTACGAC.

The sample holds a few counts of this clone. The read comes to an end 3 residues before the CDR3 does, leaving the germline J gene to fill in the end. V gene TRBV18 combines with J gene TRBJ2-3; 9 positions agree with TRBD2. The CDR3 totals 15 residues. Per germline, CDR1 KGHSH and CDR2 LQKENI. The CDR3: CASSPFGAGGKTQYF. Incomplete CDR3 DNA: TGTGCCAGCTCACCCTTCGGAGCGGGGGGAAAGACG. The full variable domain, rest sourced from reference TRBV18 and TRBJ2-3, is NAGVMQNPRHLVRRRGQEARLRCSPMKGHSHVYWYRQLPEEGLKFMVYLQKENIIDESGMPKERFSAEFPKEGPSILRIQQVVRGDSAAYFCASSPFGAGGKTQYFGPGTRLTVL.

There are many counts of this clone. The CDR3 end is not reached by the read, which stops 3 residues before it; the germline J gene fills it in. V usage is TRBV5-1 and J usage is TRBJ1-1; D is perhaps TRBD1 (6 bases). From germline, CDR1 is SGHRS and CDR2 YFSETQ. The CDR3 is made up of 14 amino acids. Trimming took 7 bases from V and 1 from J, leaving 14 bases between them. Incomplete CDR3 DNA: TGCGCCAGCCTTGAGGACAGCACGAACACTGAA. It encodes CASLEDSTNTE. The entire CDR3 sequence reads CASLEDSTNTEAFF.

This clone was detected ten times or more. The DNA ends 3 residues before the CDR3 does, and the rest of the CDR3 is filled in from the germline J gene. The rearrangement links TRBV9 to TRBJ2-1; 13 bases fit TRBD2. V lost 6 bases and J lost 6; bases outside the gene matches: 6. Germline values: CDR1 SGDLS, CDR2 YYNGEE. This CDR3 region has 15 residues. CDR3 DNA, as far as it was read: TGTGCCAGCACTCGGACTAGCGGGAGCTCCAATGAG. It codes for CASTRTSGSSNE. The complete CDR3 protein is CASTRTSGSSNEQFF.

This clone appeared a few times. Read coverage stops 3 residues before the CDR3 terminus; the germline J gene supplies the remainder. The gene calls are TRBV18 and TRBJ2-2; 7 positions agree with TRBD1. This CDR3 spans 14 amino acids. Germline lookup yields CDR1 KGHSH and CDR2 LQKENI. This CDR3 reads CASSPPDRQEKLFF. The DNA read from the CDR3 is TGTGCCAGCTCACCCCCGGACAGGCAGGAAAAG.

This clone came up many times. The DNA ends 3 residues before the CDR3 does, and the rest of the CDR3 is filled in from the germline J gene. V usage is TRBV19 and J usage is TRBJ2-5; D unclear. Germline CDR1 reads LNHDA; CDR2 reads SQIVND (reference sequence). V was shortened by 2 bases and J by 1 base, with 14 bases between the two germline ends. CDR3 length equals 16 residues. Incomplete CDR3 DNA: TGTGCCAGTAGTATAATGTTGTTCGCGGCCCAAGAGACC. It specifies CASSIMLFAAQET. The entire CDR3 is CASSIMLFAAQETQYF.

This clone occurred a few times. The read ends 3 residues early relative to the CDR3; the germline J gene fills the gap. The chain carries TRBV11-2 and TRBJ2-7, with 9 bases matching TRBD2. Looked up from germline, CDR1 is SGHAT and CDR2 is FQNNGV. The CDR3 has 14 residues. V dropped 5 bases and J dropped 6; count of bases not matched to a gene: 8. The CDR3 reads CASSVERGAVEQYF. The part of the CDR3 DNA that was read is TGTGCCAGCAGCGTCGAGCGGGGGGCGGTCGAG. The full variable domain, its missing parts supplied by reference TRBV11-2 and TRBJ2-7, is EAGVAQSPRYKIIEKRQSVAFWCNPISGHATLYWYQQILGQGPKLLIQFQNNGVVDDSQLPKDRFSAERLKGVDSTLKIQPAKLEDSAVYLCASSVERGAVEQYFGPGTRLTVT.

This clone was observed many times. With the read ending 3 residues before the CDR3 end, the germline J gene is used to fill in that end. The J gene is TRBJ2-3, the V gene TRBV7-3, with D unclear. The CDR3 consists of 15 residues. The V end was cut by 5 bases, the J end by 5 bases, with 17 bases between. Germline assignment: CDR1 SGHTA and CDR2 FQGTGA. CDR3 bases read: TGTGCCAGCAGCCCCACAGCCTTTGTGGGAGATACG. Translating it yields CASSPTAFVGDT. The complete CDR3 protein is CASSPTAFVGDTQYF.

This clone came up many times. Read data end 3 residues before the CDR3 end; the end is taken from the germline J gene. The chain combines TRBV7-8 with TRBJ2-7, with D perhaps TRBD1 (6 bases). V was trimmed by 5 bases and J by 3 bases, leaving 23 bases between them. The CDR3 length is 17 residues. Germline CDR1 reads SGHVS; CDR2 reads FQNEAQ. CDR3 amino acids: CASSPRGTGTSNYEQYF. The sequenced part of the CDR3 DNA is TGTGCCAGCAGCCCACGGGGCACCGGGACATCTAACTACGAG.

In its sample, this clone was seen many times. CDR3 DNA (partial): TGTGCCAGTAGTATGTATAGCGGGGGGGCCTCGACCGGGGAG. Its translation: CASSMYSGGASTGE. The whole CDR3 region reads CASSMYSGGASTGELFF. The gene calls are TRBV19 and TRBJ2-2; 11 bases map to TRBD2. The read gets to within 3 residues of the CDR3 end, and the germline J gene fills in the rest. Per germline, CDR1 LNHDA and CDR2 SQIVND (reference sequence). Germline trimming cut 3 bases from V and 5 bases from J; bases unmatched to any gene: 8. The CDR3 covers 17 residues.

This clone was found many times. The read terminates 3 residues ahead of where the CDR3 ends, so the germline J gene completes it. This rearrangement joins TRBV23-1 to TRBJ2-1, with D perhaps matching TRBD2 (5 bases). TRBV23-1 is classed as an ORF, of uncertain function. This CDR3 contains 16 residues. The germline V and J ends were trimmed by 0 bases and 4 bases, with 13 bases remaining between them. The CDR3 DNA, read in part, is TGCGCCAGCAGTCAATCGAGAAGAGGGCCATACAATGAG. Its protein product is CASSQSRRGPYNE. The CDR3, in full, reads CASSQSRRGPYNEQFF.

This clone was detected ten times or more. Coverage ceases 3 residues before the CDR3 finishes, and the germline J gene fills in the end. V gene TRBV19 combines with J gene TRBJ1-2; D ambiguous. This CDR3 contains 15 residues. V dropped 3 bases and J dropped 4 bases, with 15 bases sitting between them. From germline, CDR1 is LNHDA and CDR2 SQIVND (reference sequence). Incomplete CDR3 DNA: TGTGCCAGTAGTATGGAGAGGATTCGGGGCTATGGC. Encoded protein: CASSMERIRGYG. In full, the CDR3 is CASSMERIRGYGYTF. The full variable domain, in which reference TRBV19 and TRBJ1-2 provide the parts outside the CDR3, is DGGITQSPKYLFRKEGQNVTLSCEQNLNHDAMYWYRQDPGQGLRLIYYSQIVNDFQKGDIAEGYSVSREKKESFPLTVTSAQKNPTAFYLCASSMERIRGYGYTFGSGTRLTVV.

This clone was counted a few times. The part of the CDR3 DNA that was read is TGTGCCAGCAGCAGACGCGGACAGGGGGTCAATTCACCG. It codes for CASSRRGQGVNSP. The full-length CDR3 reads as CASSRRGQGVNSPLFF. The chain uses TRBV6-2 or TRBV6-3 and TRBJ2-2, with TRBD1 matching 10 bases. The read ends 3 residues before the CDR3 terminus; that terminus is restored from the germline J gene. The CDR3 contains 16 residues. Germline V gives CDR1 MNHEY, CDR2 SVGEGT.

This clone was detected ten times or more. The CDR3 loop reads CASSLRTMTGELFF. CDR3 DNA, as far as it was read: TGTGCCAGCAGCTTAAGGACAATGACCGGGGAG. J is TRBJ2-2 and V is TRBV7-2; tentative D call: TRBD1 (5 bases). The CDR3 goes on 3 residues after the read ends, and that part is filled in from the germline J gene. The CDR3 length is 14 residues. Trimming stripped 2 bases from V and 5 bases from J, with 9 bases between. Germline assignment: CDR1 SGHTA and CDR2 FQGNSA.

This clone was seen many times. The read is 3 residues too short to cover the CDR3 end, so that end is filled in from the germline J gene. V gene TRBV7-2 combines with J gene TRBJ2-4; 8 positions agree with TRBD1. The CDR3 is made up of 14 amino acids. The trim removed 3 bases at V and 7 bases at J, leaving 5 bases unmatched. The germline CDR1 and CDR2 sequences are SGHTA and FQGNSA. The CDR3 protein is CASSLGQARNIQYF. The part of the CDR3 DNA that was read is TGTGCCAGCAGCTTGGGACAGGCACGGAACATT.

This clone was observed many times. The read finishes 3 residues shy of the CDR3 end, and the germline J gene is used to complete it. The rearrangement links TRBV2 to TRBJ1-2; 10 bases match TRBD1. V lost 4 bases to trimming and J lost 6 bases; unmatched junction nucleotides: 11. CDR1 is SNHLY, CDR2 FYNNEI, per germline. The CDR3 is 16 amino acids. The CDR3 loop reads CASSATQRDRGNGYTF. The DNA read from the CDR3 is TGTGCCAGCAGTGCAACCCAGCGGGACAGGGGAAATGGC.

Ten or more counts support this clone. Incomplete CDR3 DNA: TGTGCCAGTAGTATAGATTACGGGACAGGGGCTGGGGCCAACGTC. Amino acid sequence: CASSIDYGTGAGANV. The CDR3 in its entirety is CASSIDYGTGAGANVLTF. J is TRBJ2-6 and V is TRBV19; the match to TRBD1 covers 10 bases. The read terminates 3 residues before the CDR3 end, so the remaining end is supplied by the germline J gene. Looked up from germline, CDR1 is LNHDA and CDR2 is SQIVND (reference sequence). Unmatched junction bases numbered 4, after V lost 0 bases and J lost 2 bases. The CDR3 contains 18 residues.

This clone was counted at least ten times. The sequenced CDR3 bases are TGTGCCAGCTCACGCAGACAGGACTCTCAGCCC. Encoded protein: CASSRRQDSQP. The full CDR3 protein is CASSRRQDSQPQHF. V and J are TRBV18 and TRBJ1-5; the D gene is possibly TRBD1 (6 bases). Sequencing ends 3 residues short of the CDR3 end; the germline J gene provides the rest. This CDR3 is built from 14 residues. The germline V and J ends were trimmed by 4 bases and 6 bases, with 13 bases remaining between them. The germline V gene has CDR1 KGHSH and CDR2 LQKENI.

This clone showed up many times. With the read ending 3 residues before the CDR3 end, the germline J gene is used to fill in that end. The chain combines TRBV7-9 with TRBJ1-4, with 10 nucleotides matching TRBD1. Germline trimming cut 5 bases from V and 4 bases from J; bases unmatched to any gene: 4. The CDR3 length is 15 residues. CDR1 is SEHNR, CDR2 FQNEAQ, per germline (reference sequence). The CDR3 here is CASSPRTGGNEKLFF. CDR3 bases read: TGTGCCAGCAGCCCCCGGACAGGGGGTAATGAAAAA.

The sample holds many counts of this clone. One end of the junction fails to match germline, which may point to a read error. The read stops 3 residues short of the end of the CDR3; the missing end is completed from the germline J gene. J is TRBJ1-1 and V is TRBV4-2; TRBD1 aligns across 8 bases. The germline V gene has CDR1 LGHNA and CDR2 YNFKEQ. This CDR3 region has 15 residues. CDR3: CASSQEAGGVTEAFF. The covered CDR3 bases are TGCGCCAGCAGCCAAGAGGCAGGGGGCGTCACTGAA.

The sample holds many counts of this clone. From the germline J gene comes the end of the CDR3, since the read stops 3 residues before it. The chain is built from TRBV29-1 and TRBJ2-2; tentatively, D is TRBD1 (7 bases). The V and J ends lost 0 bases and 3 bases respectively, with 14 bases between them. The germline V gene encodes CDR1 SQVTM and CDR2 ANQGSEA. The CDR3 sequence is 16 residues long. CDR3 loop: CSVEDAEGADTGELFF. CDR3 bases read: TGCAGCGTTGAAGATGCGGAGGGGGCGGACACCGGGGAG.